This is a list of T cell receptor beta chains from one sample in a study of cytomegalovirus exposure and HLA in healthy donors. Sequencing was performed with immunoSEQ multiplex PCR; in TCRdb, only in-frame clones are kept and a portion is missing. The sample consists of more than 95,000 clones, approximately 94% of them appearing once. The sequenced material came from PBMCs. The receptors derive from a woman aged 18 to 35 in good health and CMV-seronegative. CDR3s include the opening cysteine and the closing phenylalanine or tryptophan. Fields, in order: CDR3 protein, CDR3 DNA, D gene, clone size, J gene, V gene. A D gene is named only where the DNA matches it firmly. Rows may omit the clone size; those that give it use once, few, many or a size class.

CASSQQPTSFTYEQYF	TGTGCCAGCAGCCAACAACCGACTAGCTTCACCTACGAGCAGTACTTC	TRBD2	.	TRBJ2-7	TRBV14
CASSLRENTEAFF	TGTGCCAGCAGCTTGCGAGAGAACACTGAAGCTTTCTTT	.	.	TRBJ1-1	TRBV5-4
CASSLDYSTYEQYF	TGTGCCAGCAGCTTAGATTACTCTACCTACGAGCAGTACTTC	.	.	TRBJ2-7	TRBV7-2
CASSDNRDTGSDEQFF	TGTGCCAGCAGCGACAACCGGGACACCGGTTCGGATGAGCAGTTCTTC	.	once	TRBJ2-1	TRBV9
CASSLGPGTENEQFF	TGTGCCAGCAGCTTAGGCCCCGGGACAGAGAATGAGCAGTTCTTC	TRBD1	.	TRBJ2-1	TRBV13
CASSARTRNNEQFF	TGCGCCAGCAGCGCTCGCACTAGAAACAATGAGCAGTTCTTC	.	.	TRBJ2-1	TRBV5-1
CASSLGGLTNEKLFF	TGTGCCAGCAGTCTGGGCGGGCTTACTAATGAAAAACTGTTTTTT	.	.	TRBJ1-4	TRBV28
CASSQDRAFAYTEAFF	TGCGCCAGCAGCCAGGATCGAGCGTTCGCGTACACTGAAGCTTTCTTT	.	.	TRBJ1-1	TRBV4-1
CASSSTGSGTYEQYF	TGTGCCAGCAGTTCCACAGGGAGTGGTACCTACGAGCAGTACTTC	.	once	TRBJ2-7	TRBV27
CASSVIAGAYNEQFF	TGCGCCAGCAGCGTTATAGCGGGGGCCTACAATGAGCAGTTCTTC	TRBD2	.	TRBJ2-1	TRBV5-1
CASSLAGVSNQPQHF	TGCGCCAGCAGCTTGGCAGGCGTCAGCAATCAGCCCCAGCATTTT	.	.	TRBJ1-5	TRBV5-1
CATSRDLLSSTEAFF	TGTGCCACCAGCAGAGATCTCCTTTCGAGTACTGAAGCTTTCTTT	.	once	TRBJ1-1	TRBV15
CASSADRGTEAFF	TGCGCCAGCAGCGCGGACAGGGGGACTGAAGCTTTCTTT	TRBD1	.	TRBJ1-1	TRBV5-1
CASSLTGGEQYF	TGTGCCAGCAGCCTGACGGGGGGCGAGCAGTACTTC	TRBD2	many	TRBJ2-7	TRBV11-2
CASSFSGYSTDTQYF	TGTGCCAGCAGCTTTAGCGGATATAGCACAGATACGCAGTATTTT	.	.	TRBJ2-3	TRBV5-6
CASSPSFGQSSTGELFF	TGTGCCAGCAGCCCGAGTTTTGGACAGTCGAGCACCGGGGAGCTGTTTTTT	.	.	TRBJ2-2	TRBV7-9
CASSFTGTENTEAFF	TGCGCCAGCAGCTTTACCGGGACAGAGAACACTGAAGCTTTCTTT	TRBD1	.	TRBJ1-1	TRBV5-1
CASSLEGLAGEEQFF	TGTGCCAGCAGCTTAGAAGGACTAGCGGGAGAAGAGCAGTTCTTC	TRBD2	.	TRBJ2-1	TRBV7-2
CASSPFKAIDGYTF	TGTGCCAGCTCACCTTTTAAAGCTATCGATGGCTACACCTTC	.	.	TRBJ1-2	TRBV18
CASSSLSGANYGYTF	TGTGCCAGCAGTTCCCTCTCAGGGGCTAACTATGGCTACACCTTC	.	.	TRBJ1-2	TRBV27
CASSLNPRLLGSGETQYF	TGTGCCAGCAGCTTAAACCCACGTTTGTTAGGGTCGGGGGAGACCCAGTACTTC	.	.	TRBJ2-5	TRBV7-9
CASSLGAAHNEQFF	TGTGCCAGCAGCTTAGGGGCAGCCCACAATGAGCAGTTCTTC	.	.	TRBJ2-1	TRBV7-9
CASSTHTANTEAFF	TGTGCCAGCAGTACCCACACAGCCAACACTGAAGCTTTCTTT	.	.	TRBJ1-1	TRBV6-1
CASSINSNQPQHF	TGTGCCAGCAGTATCAATAGCAATCAGCCCCAGCATTTT	.	.	TRBJ1-5	TRBV6-1
CASSEGLGANVLTF	TGTGCCAGCAGTGAGGGACTGGGGGCCAACGTCCTGACTTTC	.	.	TRBJ2-6	TRBV6-1
CASSVSTGVDEQFF	TGTGCCAGCAGCGTATCTACAGGGGTTGACGAGCAGTTCTTC	TRBD1	.	TRBJ2-1	TRBV5-4
CASSESPPMRDEQFF	TGTGCCAGCAGTGAATCGCCCCCTATGAGGGATGAGCAGTTCTTC	.	few	TRBJ2-1	TRBV2
CASSTGGYEQYF	TGTGCCAGTAGTACAGGGGGTTACGAGCAGTACTTC	TRBD1	.	TRBJ2-7	TRBV19
CASSQGLATNEQFF	TGTGCCAGCAGCCAGGGACTAGCTACGAATGAGCAGTTCTTC	TRBD2	.	TRBJ2-1	TRBV4-2
CASSPDRSGTRHYGYTF	TGTGCCAGCTCACCAGACCGTTCCGGGACACGGCACTATGGCTACACCTTC	.	.	TRBJ1-2	TRBV18
CAWGRQGVVNEQFF	TGTGCCTGGGGAAGACAGGGGGTTGTCAATGAGCAGTTCTTC	TRBD1	.	TRBJ2-1	TRBV30
CASSLDRGVYEQYF	TGTGCCAGCAGCTTAGACAGGGGTGTCTACGAGCAGTACTTC	TRBD1	.	TRBJ2-7	TRBV7-8
CASTNRGYEQYF	TGTGCCAGCACCAACAGGGGCTACGAGCAGTACTTC	TRBD1	.	TRBJ2-7	TRBV6-1
CASSYREAGATDTQYF	TGTGCCAGCAGTTACCGAGAGGCGGGGGCCACAGATACGCAGTATTTT	.	.	TRBJ2-3	TRBV6-6
CASSIDGMGQGVKTQYF	TGTGCCAGTAGTATCGACGGTATGGGTCAGGGGGTGAAGACCCAGTACTTC	TRBD1	.	TRBJ2-5	TRBV19
CASSLLEGVRENF	TGTGCCAGCAGCTTGCTTGAGGGGGTAAGGGAGAACTTC	.	.	TRBJ2-7	TRBV5-5
CASSQTGAPYEQYF	TGTGCCAGCAGTCAGACAGGGGCCCCTTACGAGCAGTACTTC	TRBD1	.	TRBJ2-7	TRBV6-5
CASSGTSGAEETQYF	TGCGCCAGCAGCGGGACTTCTGGGGCAGAAGAGACCCAGTACTTC	.	.	TRBJ2-5	TRBV5-1
CASSIETGAYGYTF	TGTGCCAGTAGTATAGAGACAGGTGCCTATGGCTACACCTTC	.	.	TRBJ1-2	TRBV19
CASRRREEGSTDTQYF	TGCGCCAGCAGGCGGCGGGAGGAAGGCTCCACAGATACGCAGTATTTT	TRBD2	.	TRBJ2-3	TRBV4-1
CASSNRRENYEQYF	TGTGCCAGCAGCAATAGGCGGGAGAATTACGAGCAGTACTTC	TRBD2	.	TRBJ2-7	TRBV7-8
CAISSPGTSGRVYEQYF	TGTGCCATCAGTTCCCCCGGGACTAGCGGGAGAGTTTACGAGCAGTACTTC	TRBD2	.	TRBJ2-7	TRBV10-3
CASSLGLAGATDTQYF	TGTGCCAGCAGCTTAGGACTAGCGGGAGCCACAGATACGCAGTATTTT	TRBD2	.	TRBJ2-3	TRBV7-3
CASRRDRGNYGYTF	TGTGCCAGCAGGCGGGACAGGGGGAACTATGGCTACACCTTC	TRBD1	once	TRBJ1-2	TRBV6-5
CASSSGIYGYTF	TGTGCCAGCAGCTCGGGGATTTATGGCTACACCTTC	.	.	TRBJ1-2	TRBV7-9